The rows below give T cell receptor beta chains drawn from one sample of a study of T cells in Graves' hyperthyroidism and ophthalmopathy. TCRdb used MiXCR to reprocess the multiplex PCR reads, holding one entry per CDR3 protein. The sample includes almost 350,000 distinct CDR3 sequences, around 18% of them seen just once. Input material: blood. The receptors shown here come from a woman in her thirties or forties with Graves' ophthalmopathy. The CDR3 runs from the conserved cysteine through the conserved F or W. Each record gives: V gene, J gene, D gene, clone size, CDR3 DNA, CDR3 protein. D genes are given only for firm matches. Clone size appears in some rows only: once, few, many, or a class for an expanded clone.

TRBV6-2/TRBV6-3	TRBJ2-2	TRBD1	many	TGTGCCAGCAGCTGGGACAGGAGCGTGTCCGGGGAGCTGTTTTTT	CASSWDRSVSGELFF
TRBV11-2	TRBJ2-5	-	many	TGTGCCAGCAGCTTAGAGGGGCACGAGACCCAGTACTTC	CASSLEGHETQYF
TRBV12-5	TRBJ2-5	TRBD1	many	TGTGCTAGTGTGGACAGGGGAAACCAGGAGACCCAGTACTTC	CASVDRGNQETQYF
TRBV10-3	TRBJ2-7	-	-	TGTGCCATCAGTGCTCGGACCCGCTCCTACGAGCAGTACTTC	CAISARTRSYEQYF
TRBV6-5	TRBJ1-1	TRBD1	many	TGTGCCAGCAGTTTCCAGACAGGGGGGGTCACTGAAGCTTTCTTT	CASSFQTGGVTEAFF
TRBV19	TRBJ1-2	-	once	TGTGCCAGTAGTATAGGCCCCTCCAGGGATGATGGCTACACCTTC	CASSIGPSRDDGYTF
TRBV19	TRBJ1-1	-	many	TGTGCCAGTAGTATCGTGGGGGGAATAAACACTGAAGCTTTCTTT	CASSIVGGINTEAFF
TRBV20-1	TRBJ2-5	-	many	TGCAGTGCCGGGACGCCCAGGTCAGAGACCCAGTACTTC	CSAGTPRSETQYF
TRBV28	TRBJ2-7	-	many	TGTGCCAGCAGGGGATCCTACGAGCAGTACTTC	CASRGSYEQYF
TRBV27	TRBJ2-5	-	many	TGTGCCAGCAGCCGACACCCGGCGGGAAAAGAGACCCAGTACTTC	CASSRHPAGKETQYF
TRBV19	TRBJ2-2	-	many	TGTGCCAGTAGTATATCGAGCGGTCGGACCGGGGAGCTGTTTTTT	CASSISSGRTGELFF
TRBV10-3	TRBJ2-7	-	few	TGTGCCATCAGTGAGTCGCTGAACTACGGGCAGTACTTC	CAISESLNYGQYF
TRBV27	TRBJ2-5	-	-	TGTGCCAGCAGCCGCCGACTAGGGGGAGGGACCCAGTACTTC	CASSRRLGGGTQYF
TRBV20-1	TRBJ2-7	TRBD2	many	TGCAGCATTGGGACTAGCGGGATTTTTAAGACCTACGAGCAGTACTTC	CSIGTSGIFKTYEQYF
TRBV27	TRBJ2-7	TRBD1	many	TGTGCCAGCAGTTCCCCGGGACAGGGGATATACGAGCAGTACTTC	CASSSPGQGIYEQYF
TRBV12-3/TRBV12-4	TRBJ2-7	-	-	TGTGCCAGCAGTTTCCTCCCCAACGAGCAGTACTTC	CASSFLPNEQYF
TRBV5-1	TRBJ2-5	TRBD2	many	TGCGCCAGCAGCTTGAGGCCTAGCGGGGTCCAAGAGACCCAGTACTTC	CASSLRPSGVQETQYF
TRBV5-1	TRBJ1-5	-	many	TGCGCCAGCTCAGGGAACAATCAGCCCCAGCATTTT	CASSGNNQPQHF
TRBV28	TRBJ2-7	TRBD1	many	TGTGCCAGCAGGACAGGGCAACCGGGGGAGCAGTACTTC	CASRTGQPGEQYF
TRBV6-2/TRBV6-3	TRBJ2-5	-	many	TGTGCCAGCAGTTACAGCGGAGGGGGTGAGGAGACCCAGTACTTC	CASSYSGGGEETQYF